The TCR beta chain under discussion was sequenced for a study of T-cell reconstitution after alpha-beta-depleted transplantation in children. Overall study findings and caveats: T-cell numbers and diversity one year post-transplant derived largely from freshly generated T cells. Reports say that about two months after transplant, the alpha-beta T cells came out of several hundred graft clones that had expanded.

Comment on this clonotype: The antigen is unknown.

Unique molecular identifiers were used to barcode this TCRbeta library. TCRdb itself ran the PCR reads through MiXCR, one entry per CDR3 protein. The data contain 250,000 to 300,000 distinct CDR3 sequences, approximately 7.3% of them singletons. Sequences were derived from peripheral blood, sampled 360 days after TCRalphabeta/CD19-depleted stem cell transplant. The sequence derives from a female patient aged 2 to 10 who had a stem cell transplant for Fanconi anemia, so the T cells may come from the graft donor.

CDR3 loop: CASSASQYGYTF. The CDR3 DNA sequence: TGTGCCAGCAGTGCATCCCAATACGGCTACACCTTC. This chain uses TRBV6-6 with TRBJ1-2, with D unclear. Trimming took 5 bases from V and 8 from J, leaving 12 bases between them. The germline V gene encodes CDR1 MNHNY and CDR2 SVGAGI (reference sequence). CDR3 length equals 12 residues.